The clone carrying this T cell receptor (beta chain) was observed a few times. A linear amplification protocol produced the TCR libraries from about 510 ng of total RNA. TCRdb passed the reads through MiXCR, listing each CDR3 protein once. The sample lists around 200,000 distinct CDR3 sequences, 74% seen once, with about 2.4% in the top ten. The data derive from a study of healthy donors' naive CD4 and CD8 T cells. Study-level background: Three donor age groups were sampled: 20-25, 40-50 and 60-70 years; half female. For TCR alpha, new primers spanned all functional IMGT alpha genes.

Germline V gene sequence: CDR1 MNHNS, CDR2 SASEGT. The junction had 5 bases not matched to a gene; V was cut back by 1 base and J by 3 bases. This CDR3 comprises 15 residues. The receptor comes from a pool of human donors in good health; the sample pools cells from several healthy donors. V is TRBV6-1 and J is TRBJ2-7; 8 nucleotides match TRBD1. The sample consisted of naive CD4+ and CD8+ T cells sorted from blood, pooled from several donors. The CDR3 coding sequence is TGTGCCAGCAGTGAAGGGACAGGGCCCTTCTACGAGCAGTACTTC. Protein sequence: CASSEGTGPFYEQYF.